The 15 T cell receptor beta chains listed next were all sequenced from one sample in a study of OX40 agonist ivuxolimab in advanced cancers. Clones were sequenced by immunoSEQ multiplex PCR, and TCRdb holds only the in-frame ones, with some missing. The sample gives approximately 55,000 clones, approximately 84% of which show up once; roughly 15% is in the top ten. The sequenced sample was CD4+ or CD8+ T cells sorted from blood, obtained in a trial of the OX40 agonist ivuxolimab. The receptors originated from an adult with an advanced solid tumor such as melanoma, head and neck, liver or kidney cancer.

This chain links TRBV4-1 with TRBJ2-1, with D tentatively TRBD2 (7 bases). Germline CDR1 and CDR2: MGHRA and YSYEKL. The CDR3 is 16 residues long. Between the trimmed V and J ends, which lost 4 bases and 3 bases, there was a span of 16 bases. The CDR3 bases are TGCGCCAGCAGCCGGGGGGCGGGAGTGGACTACAATGAGCAGTTCTTC. Translated, it gives CASSRGAGVDYNEQFF.

A few counts support this clone. The V gene is TRBV7-9, the J gene TRBJ1-1, with TRBD1 matching 7 bases. V shed 5 bases and J 8 bases; nucleotides not matched to a gene: 17. The CDR3 is 16 residues long. Germline lookup yields CDR1 SEHNR and CDR2 FQNEAQ (reference sequence). As DNA, the CDR3 is TGTGCCAGCAGCGCTCAGGGACAGTTAGGGAAGGGAGAAGCTTTCTTT. Amino acid sequence: CASSAQGQLGKGEAFF.

V usage is TRBV5-6 and J usage is TRBJ2-1; D perhaps matches TRBD1 (5 bases). The CDR3 spans 17 residues. The V end was cut by 4 bases, the J end by 0 bases, with 17 bases between. CDR1 SGHDT and CDR2 YYEEEE come from the germline V gene. CDR3 nucleotides: TGTGCCAGCAGCGACAGCCGTACACTGAGCTCCTACAATGAGCAGTTCTTC. Residues: CASSDSRTLSSYNEQFF.

V and J are TRBV15 and TRBJ2-3; TRBD2 might be the D (6 bases). V lost 10 bases, J lost 3 bases, and 11 bases lay in between. Per germline, CDR1 LNHNV and CDR2 YYDKDF (reference sequence). The CDR3 covers 12 residues. CDR3 DNA: TGTGCCAGCCGGAGCGGGACAGATACGCAGTATTTT. This gives the protein CASRSGTDTQYF.

V is TRBV18 and J is TRBJ2-1; TRBD2 agrees at 11 bases. The CDR3 contains 16 residues. Per germline, CDR1 KGHSH and CDR2 LQKENI. Trimming at V came to 6 bases and at J to 4 bases, leaving 8 bases not matched to a gene. The CDR3 loop reads CASSNRRLAGYNEQFF. The CDR3 DNA sequence: TGTGCCAGCTCGAACCGAAGACTAGCGGGGTACAATGAGCAGTTCTTC.

The chain employs TRBV28 and TRBJ2-7; a possible D gene is TRBD1 (6 bases). Germline V gene lookup returns CDR1 MDHEN and CDR2 SYDVKM. This CDR3 has 13 amino acids. V dropped 5 bases and J dropped 6 bases, with 14 bases sitting between them. CDR3 in amino acids: CASSTTGLAEQYF. The CDR3 nucleotides read TGTGCCAGCAGTACGACAGGCCTAGCCGAGCAGTACTTC.

The rearrangement joins TRBV19 to TRBJ2-2; 8 bases are a match to TRBD2. V lost 1 base to trimming and J lost 9 bases; unmatched junction nucleotides: 7. The CDR3 extends over 15 amino acids. The germline V gene encodes CDR1 LNHDA and CDR2 SQIVND (reference sequence). Written as DNA, the CDR3 is TGTGCCAGTAGTATAGCGGGAGGGCCCCGGAGGGAGCTGTTTTTT. Translation: CASSIAGGPRRELFF.

The chain employs TRBV28 and TRBJ1-4; D call uncertain. From germline, CDR1 is MDHEN and CDR2 SYDVKM. Deletions cut 2 bases from V and 8 bases from J, with 9 bases between. This CDR3 region has 13 residues. The DNA of the CDR3 is TGTGCCAGCAGTTTAGGTGTGGGAGAAAAACTGTTTTTT. Translated, it gives CASSLGVGEKLFF.

Details on this clone: The junction shows a germline mismatch at one end, possibly a read error. The chain employs TRBV4-1 and TRBJ1-3; D gene uncertain. The CDR3 is 15 amino acids. Germline V gene data show CDR1 as MGHRA and CDR2 as YSYEKL. The CDR3 sequence: CASTQGRPSGNTIYF. DNA of the CDR3: TGCGCCAGCACCCAAGGCAGGCCCTCTGGAAACACCATATATTTT.

This chain uses TRBV18 with TRBJ2-2; TRBD2 agrees at 9 bases. CDR3 size: 17 residues. Germline V CDR1 and CDR2: KGHSH, LQKENI. V dropped 2 bases and J dropped 6; count of bases not matched to a gene: 10. CDR3 nucleotides: TGTGCCAGCTCACCATTCATTGCGGGAGGGCCAGCCGGGGAGCTGTTTTTT. This codes for CASSPFIAGGPAGELFF.

This clone was recorded only once. This chain connects TRBV28 to TRBJ1-2; D is uncertain. There are 13 residues in the CDR3. The V gene lost 8 bases and the J gene lost 1 base, with 11 bases spanning the gap. The germline V gene has CDR1 MDHEN and CDR2 SYDVKM. The CDR3 sequence is CASLRSINYGYTF. The DNA of the CDR3 is TGTGCCAGCCTCCGGAGCATTAACTATGGCTACACCTTC.

This clone was observed once. The genes are TRBV15 and TRBJ2-3, with D possibly TRBD1 on 6 matching bases. The length of the CDR3 is 14 residues. The germline V and J ends were trimmed by 3 bases and 2 bases, with 9 bases remaining between them. The germline V gene has CDR1 LNHNV and CDR2 YYDKDF (reference sequence). CDR3 region: CATSRDSNTDTQYF. The CDR3 nucleotides read TGTGCCACCAGCAGGGACAGCAACACAGATACGCAGTATTTT.

The chain carries TRBV11-2 and TRBJ1-4; no reliable D call. The V gene lost 5 bases and the J gene lost 5 bases, with 12 bases spanning the gap. This CDR3 is 14 amino acids long. Germline V gene data show CDR1 as SGHAT and CDR2 as FQNNGV. The CDR3 nucleotides read TGTGCCAGCAGCAGACACTTAGAAAATGAAAAACTGTTTTTT. Amino acid sequence: CASSRHLENEKLFF.

V and J are TRBV19 and TRBJ1-5; 7 positions match TRBD1. Germline V gene data show CDR1 as LNHDA and CDR2 as SQIVND (reference sequence). Losses at the gene ends were 5 bases for V and 0 bases for J; bases not matched to a gene: 4. CDR3 length: 15 residues. CDR3 amino acids: CASSRRGPSNQPQHF. The CDR3 bases are TGTGCCAGTAGTCGGAGGGGGCCTAGCAATCAGCCCCAGCATTTT.

The J gene is TRBJ1-5, the V gene TRBV27; maybe TRBD1 (6 bases). This CDR3 has 16 amino acids. Deletions cut 8 bases from V and 2 bases from J, with 19 bases between. Germline CDR1 and CDR2: MNHEY and SMNVEV (reference sequence). DNA of the CDR3: TGTGCCAGCTCCGACCCAGGGGCTTCGGGCAATCAGCCCCAGCATTTT. As protein: CASSDPGASGNQPQHF.